These T cell receptor beta chains were read from a single sample in a study of blood T cells in healthy people across ages. TCRdb processed the 5' RACE reads anew with MiXCR; each CDR3 protein has one entry. In the table there are 800,000 or so distinct CDR3 sequences, around 25% of which are singletons. Separately, the same data were catalogued under a study of T cells of mothers and their children.

The sample comprised blood. Source of these receptors: a boy aged 5 to 17 in good health. Both conserved end residues are part of each CDR3. The D gene is left open where the match is weak. The size field is filled for only some rows; it gives once, few, many or a size class.

j_call clone_size v_call d_call cdr3_aa cdr3_nt
TRBJ1-4 few TRBV6-6 . CASRLTGRLFF TGTGCCAGCAGGCTGACAGGCCGACTGTTTTTT
TRBJ2-5 . TRBV7-2 . CASSSRVLETQYF TGTGCCAGCAGCTCCAGGGTTTTAGAGACCCAGTACTTC
TRBJ2-2 few TRBV5-1 TRBD2 CASSLEASGIPGELFF TGCGCCAGCAGCTTGGAGGCTAGCGGGATCCCCGGGGAGCTGTTTTTT
TRBJ2-1 . TRBV7-7 TRBD1 CTSSPATGGNSYNEQFF TGTACTAGCAGCCCTGCAACAGGGGGGAACTCCTACAATGAGCAGTTCTTC
TRBJ2-5 few TRBV7-2 . CASSLALREQETQYF TGTGCCAGCAGCTTAGCCCTCCGAGAGCAAGAGACCCAGTACTTC
TRBJ1-2 . TRBV20-1 TRBD1 CSALPGQGTSKHGYTF TGCAGTGCTCTCCCGGGACAGGGGACGTCTAAGCATGGTTACACCTTC
TRBJ2-3 . TRBV3-1 . CASSQDTRGTDTQYF TGTGCCAGCAGCCAAGATACGCGGGGCACAGATACGCAGTATTTT
TRBJ1-2 once TRBV3-1 . CACSRGQEIYGYTF TGTGCCTGCAGCCGGGGGCAGGAGATCTATGGCTACACCTTC
TRBJ2-7 . TRBV30 . CAWSATKNEQYF TGTGCCTGGAGTGCCACTAAAAACGAGCAGTACTTC
TRBJ2-5 . TRBV20-1 TRBD2 CSAPRLAGDETQYF TGCAGTGCTCCACGACTAGCGGGAGATGAGACCCAGTACTTC
TRBJ2-7 . TRBV13 . CASSLGLELSYEQYF TGTGCCAGCAGCTTAGGTCTGGAGCTCTCCTACGAGCAGTACTTC
TRBJ1-1 once TRBV27 TRBD1 CASRGTGRMNTEAFF TGTGCCAGCAGGGGGACAGGGCGTATGAACACTGAAGCTTTCTTT
TRBJ2-1 . TRBV11-2 . CASSLQSEQFF TGTGCCAGCAGCCTTCAAAGTGAGCAGTTCTTC
TRBJ2-7 few TRBV30 . CAWSVGGPYEQYF TGTGCCTGGAGCGTCGGGGGGCCCTACGAGCAGTACTTC
TRBJ2-3 . TRBV11-2 TRBD2 CASSLGIAGGGTDTQYF TGTGCCAGCAGCTTAGGGATAGCGGGAGGGGGCACAGATACGCAGTATTTT
TRBJ2-2 . TRBV29-1 TRBD1 CSVYAGGKTGELFF TGCAGCGTCTACGCAGGGGGAAAGACCGGGGAGCTGTTTTTT
TRBJ2-5 . TRBV6-6 . CASSYVLGKSQETQYF TGTGCCAGCAGTTACGTCCTCGGGAAGTCCCAAGAGACCCAGTACTTC
TRBJ1-2 . TRBV29-1 . CSGIDGGYTF TGCAGCGGCATAGACGGAGGCTACACCTTC
TRBJ2-7 many TRBV28 TRBD1 CASSHPGGTGSHEQYF TGTGCCAGCAGTCACCCGGGCGGGACAGGGTCCCACGAGCAGTACTTC
TRBJ1-1 few TRBV29-1 . CSIQGRSYTEAFF TGCAGCATACAGGGTCGGAGTTACACTGAAGCTTTCTTT
TRBJ2-1 . TRBV11-1 TRBD2 CASSVRTTEREAIPVSYNEQFF TGTGCCAGCAGCGTCCGGACTACTGAGCGGGAGGCCATACCGGTCTCCTACAATGAGCAGTTCTTC
TRBJ2-7 . TRBV7-3 . CASSIYDGPSYEQYF TGTGCCAGCAGCATATATGACGGACCCTCCTACGAGCAGTACTTC
TRBJ2-6 . TRBV5-1 . CAGSLGSGANVLTF TGCGCCGGCAGCTTGGGGAGTGGGGCCAACGTCCTGACTTTC
TRBJ1-5 few TRBV6-1 . CASSEAWGGGNQPQHF TGTGCCAGCAGTGAAGCTTGGGGCGGGGGTAATCAGCCCCAGCATTTT
TRBJ2-3 . TRBV9 . CASSVLDSGGDTQYF TGTGCCAGCAGCGTACTCGACAGTGGCGGAGATACGCAGTATTTT
TRBJ2-1 few TRBV6-2/TRBV6-3 . CASSYWDAVDNEQFF TGTGCCAGCAGTTACTGGGACGCCGTGGACAATGAGCAGTTCTTC
TRBJ2-3 . TRBV28 TRBD1 CASSSGQGEGSETDTQYF TGTGCCAGCAGTTCGGGACAGGGCGAAGGATCTGAGACAGATACGCAGTATTTT
TRBJ1-2 . TRBV7-9 . CASSQGIYGYTF TGTGCCAGCAGTCAGGGGATCTATGGCTACACCTTC
TRBJ2-5 . TRBV4-3 . CASSQMSAPQETQYF TGCGCCAGCAGCCAGATGAGCGCTCCCCAAGAGACCCAGTACTTC
TRBJ2-5 many TRBV12-3/TRBV12-4 . CASSPDTQETQYF TGTGCCAGCAGCCCTGACACCCAAGAGACCCAGTACTTC
TRBJ2-5 . TRBV9 . CASSVEPGRETQYF TGTGCCAGCAGCGTAGAGCCAGGGAGAGAGACCCAGTACTTC
TRBJ1-2 . TRBV20-1 . CSARRSESYGYTF TGCAGTGCTAGGCGTTCGGAGAGCTATGGCTACACCTTC
TRBJ2-1 . TRBV3-1 TRBD2 CASSQDLASGWPAQFF TGTGCCAGCAGCCAAGATTTGGCTAGCGGGTGGCCGGCGCAGTTCTTC
TRBJ2-3 . TRBV4-3 . CASSQDRQAPDTQYF TGCGCCAGCAGCCAAGATAGGCAGGCCCCAGATACGCAGTATTTT
TRBJ2-5 . TRBV13 TRBD1 CASSSRTGGPQETQYF TGTGCCAGCAGCTCCCGAACAGGGGGCCCCCAAGAGACCCAGTACTTC
TRBJ2-5 once TRBV12-3/TRBV12-4 TRBD2 CASKLSGIQETQYF TGTGCCAGTAAGCTTAGCGGGATTCAAGAGACCCAGTACTTC
TRBJ2-7 . TRBV29-1 . CGVAGRTRSYEQYF TGCGGCGTTGCGGGCAGGACCCGCTCCTACGAGCAGTACTTC
TRBJ2-5 . TRBV10-3 TRBD2 CAISYRLAGGGETQYF TGTGCCATCAGTTATCGACTAGCGGGAGGGGGTGAGACCCAGTACTTC
TRBJ2-7 . TRBV20-1 . CSAPVLRTGTYEQYF TGCAGTGCCCCAGTTTTAAGGACCGGGACCTACGAGCAGTACTTC
TRBJ2-7 . TRBV28 TRBD1 CASSLKAPGTGAYEQYF TGTGCCAGCAGTTTGAAGGCCCCAGGGACAGGGGCCTACGAGCAGTACTTC
TRBJ2-2 few TRBV7-9 . CASSLNRGSTGELFF TGTGCCAGCAGCCTCAACCGAGGATCCACCGGGGAGCTGTTTTTT